This T cell receptor (beta chain) was identified during a study of T cells in localized non-small cell lung cancer. Details on this clone: Its antigen is unidentified.

The protocol was immunoSEQ multiplex PCR, while the TCRdb copy is restricted to in-frame clones and leaves out a portion. The sample gives some 140,000 clones, roughly 90% of which show up once; 1.7% is in the top ten. Regarding the study as a whole: Tumor trailed uninvolved adjacent lung in T cell clonality, which peaked there. Sequencing involved a lone tumor region, leaving heterogeneity possible. Out of the top 100 tumor clones, a median approximately 57 were seen in adjacent lung.

The specimen comprised peripheral blood, sampled before any cancer treatment. The sequence derives from a female donor older than 55 with stage I lung adenocarcinoma.

CDR3 sequence reads: CASNIEGQLYGYTF. The CDR3 DNA is TGTGCCAGCAACATCGAGGGACAGCTCTATGGCTACACCTTC. The J gene is TRBJ1-2, the V gene TRBV2, with 7 nucleotides matching TRBD1. The CDR3 extends over 14 amino acids. Germline loops: CDR1 SNHLY, CDR2 FYNNEI. Losses at the gene ends were 7 bases for V and 4 bases for J; bases not matched to a gene: 9. Combining the CDR3 with reference TRBV2 and TRBJ1-2 gives the whole variable domain EPEVTQTPSHQVTQMGQEVILRCVPISNHLYFYWYRQILGQKVEFLVSFYNNEISEKSEIFDDQFSVERPDGSNFTLKIRSTKLEDSAMYFCASNIEGQLYGYTFGSGTRLTVV.